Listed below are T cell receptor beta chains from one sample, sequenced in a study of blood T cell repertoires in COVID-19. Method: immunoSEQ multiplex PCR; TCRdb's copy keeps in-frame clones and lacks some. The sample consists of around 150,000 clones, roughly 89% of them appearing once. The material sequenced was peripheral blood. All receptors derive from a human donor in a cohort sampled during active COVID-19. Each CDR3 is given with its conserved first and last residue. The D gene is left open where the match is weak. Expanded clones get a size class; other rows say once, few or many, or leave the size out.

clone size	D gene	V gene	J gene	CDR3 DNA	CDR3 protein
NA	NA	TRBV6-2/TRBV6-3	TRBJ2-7	TGTGCCAGCACCCCACAGGGAGCGGTGACCTACGAGCAGTACTTC	CASTPQGAVTYEQYF
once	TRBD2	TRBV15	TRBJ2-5	TGTGCCACCAGCAGAGTTCTCAGGACTAGCGGCCAAGAGACCCAGTACTTC	CATSRVLRTSGQETQYF
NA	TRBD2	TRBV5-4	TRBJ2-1	TGTGCCAGCAGAGAGGGACTAGCGGGGGGGCCAGGCAATGAGCAGTTCTTC	CASREGLAGGPGNEQFF
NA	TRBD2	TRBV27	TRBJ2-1	TGTGCCAGCAGTTTCGGCGCGGGAGGGTTCAATGAGCAGTTCTTC	CASSFGAGGFNEQFF
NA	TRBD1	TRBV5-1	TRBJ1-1	TGCGCCAGCAGCCCATGGACAGGGATAGTTCCTGAAGCTTTCTTT	CASSPWTGIVPEAFF
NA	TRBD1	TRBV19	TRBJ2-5	TGTGCCAGTAGTGTTGGACAGGGCGAGGAGACCCAGTACTTC	CASSVGQGEETQYF
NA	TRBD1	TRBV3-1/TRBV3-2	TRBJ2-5	TGTGCCAGCAGCCGAACAGGGGGCGGAGAGACCCAGTACTTC	CASSRTGGGETQYF
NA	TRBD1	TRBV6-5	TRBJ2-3	TGTGCCAGCATAGACAGGGTACATACGCAGTATTTT	CASIDRVHTQYF
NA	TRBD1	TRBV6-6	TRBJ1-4	TGTGCCAGCAGTGACAGGGCCCATGAAAAACTGTTTTTT	CASSDRAHEKLFF
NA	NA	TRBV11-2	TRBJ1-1	TGTGCCAGCAGCTTATCGGGAGAGAACACTGAAGCTTTCTTT	CASSLSGENTEAFF
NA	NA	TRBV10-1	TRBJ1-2	TGCGCCAGCCAATATAGCGCTTCAGCTAACTATGGCTACACCTTC	CASQYSASANYGYTF
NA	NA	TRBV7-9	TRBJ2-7	TGTGCCAGCAGCTTAGCGCAGGGTCCCGAGCAGTACTTC	CASSLAQGPEQYF
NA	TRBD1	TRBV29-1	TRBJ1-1	TGCAGCGTTGCTGGACAGGGAGGCGCTGAAGCTTTCTTT	CSVAGQGGAEAFF
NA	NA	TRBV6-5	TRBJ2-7	TGTGCCAGCAGGTCTAGCTACGAGCAGTACTTC	CASRSSYEQYF
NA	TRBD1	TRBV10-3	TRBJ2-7	TGTGCCATCAGTCGCGGGCAGGGGGCCTACGAGCAGTACTTC	CAISRGQGAYEQYF
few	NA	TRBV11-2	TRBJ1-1	TGTGCCAGCAGCTTAGACAGGGATGCTGAAGCTTTCTTT	CASSLDRDAEAFF
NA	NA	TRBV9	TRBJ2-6	TGTGCCAGCAGCGTAGGGGCTGACAGGTCGGGGGCCAACGTCCTGACTTTC	CASSVGADRSGANVLTF
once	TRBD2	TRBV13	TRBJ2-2	TGTGCCAGCAGCTTACGGGGGGTGAACACCGGGGAGCTGTTTTTT	CASSLRGVNTGELFF
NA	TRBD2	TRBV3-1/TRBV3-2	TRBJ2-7	TGTGCCAGCAGCCAAGATCCCCCGCCTAGCGGGAGTTCATGGGAGCAGTACTTC	CASSQDPPPSGSSWEQYF
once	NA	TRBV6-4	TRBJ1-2	TGTGCCAGCAGTGGGGGGCCTGGCGGCTACACCTTC	CASSGGPGGYTF
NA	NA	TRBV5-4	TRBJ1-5	TGTGCCAGCAGCTTGTCAGGGAGCAATCAGCCCCAGCATTTT	CASSLSGSNQPQHF
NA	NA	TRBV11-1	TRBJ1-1	TGTGCCAGCAGCACGGACAGAATGAACACTGAAGCTTTCTTT	CASSTDRMNTEAFF
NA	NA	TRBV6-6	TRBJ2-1	TGTGCCAGCAGCCGCCGACTAGGGAAATTCTTC	CASSRRLGKFF